The clone carrying this T cell receptor (beta chain) was seen a handful of times. Antigen: not known. During its preparation, the TCRbeta library received unique molecular identifiers. TCRdb ran MiXCR on the PCR reads and lists one entry per CDR3 protein. This table has about 1,000,000 distinct CDR3 sequences, about 30% appearing once. This entry comes from a study of T-cell reconstitution after alpha-beta-depleted transplantation in children. Study-wide points: At day 60, the high TCRbeta diversity found in some patients originated from recipient T cells and thymic progenitors that had survived. Reported findings indicate that, about two months after transplant, alpha-beta T cells came from several hundred expanded clones, which were derived from non-depleted graft cells.

From germline, CDR1 is SGHRS and CDR2 YFSETQ. The CDR3 covers 15 residues. Trimming left V 2 bases short and J 2 bases short, with 13 bases between. This receptor was identified in a boy under two years old who had a stem cell transplant for SCID, so the T cells may come from the graft donor. Here the sequenced sample was PBMCs, mostly from graft donor cells, taken 360 days after TCRalphabeta/CD19-depleted stem cell transplant. The chain has TRBV5-1 and TRBJ1-1; D is unresolved. CDR3 in amino acids: CASSFGPKRNTEAFF. CDR3 nucleotides: TGCGCCAGCAGCTTCGGTCCGAAACGTAACACTGAAGCTTTCTTT.